Shown below are 27 T cell receptor beta chains from a single sample sequenced in a study of CXCR3-negative and CXCR3-positive naive CD8 T cells. The method, 5' RACE with UMI labels, was used to prepare the TRB cDNA libraries. For each CDR3 protein, TCRdb gives one entry from its re-call of the 5' RACE reads, without DNA. The specimen's table records about 130,000 distinct CDR3 sequences. Sequencing was carried out using naive CXCR3- CD8+ T cells from blood. Regarding subset: CD45RO-CCR7+CD27+CD95- naive CD8+ T cells lacking CXCR3 (TNR3-). The receptor source for this set is a human donor in good health. Some clones in this sample may be carry-over from other donors' samples.

V is TRBV28 and J is TRBJ2-3; the D call from TCRdb, TRBD1, cannot be confirmed without DNA. Germline CDR1 is MDHEN and CDR2 is SYDVKM. There are 17 residues in the CDR3. Here the CDR3 reads CASRAPHRDPSTDTQYF.

This chain's CDR3 is CASSSPPGELFF. This chain connects TRBV12-3 or TRBV12-4 to TRBJ2-2; checking the TCRdb D call of TRBD2 is not possible without DNA. The CDR3 loop spans 12 amino acids.

This chain connects TRBV29-1 to TRBJ1-2. Germline V gene data show CDR1 as SQVTM and CDR2 as ANQGSEA. CDR3 length: 12 amino acids. The CDR3 sequence: CSVPLLLDGYTF.

V is TRBV4-1 and J is TRBJ2-2; as DNA is missing, the TRBD1 call by TCRdb cannot be tested. There are 13 residues in the CDR3. Germline CDR1 is MGHRA and CDR2 is YSYEKL. The CDR3 spells CASSHGTGAGVFF.

The CDR3 sequence: CSAREDRGGWSSYEQYF. The V and J genes are TRBV20-1 and TRBJ2-7; TCRdb outputs TRBD1, but without DNA this stays unchecked. Germline assignment: CDR1 DFQATT and CDR2 SNEGSKA (reference sequence). CDR3 length: 17 amino acids.

The V and J genes are TRBV6-5 and TRBJ2-7; TCRdb lists TRBD2, though no DNA is available to test this call. Germline loops: CDR1 MNHEY, CDR2 SVGAGI. The CDR3 contains 16 residues. CDR3 amino acids: CVSSYLSLAGDYEQYF.

This chain links TRBV11-2 with TRBJ2-7; TCRdb selects TRBD2, and the lack of DNA leaves this call unchecked. Germline CDR1 and CDR2: SGHAT and FQNNGV. The CDR3 is 14 amino acids. CDR3: CASSPAGYSYEQYF.

J is TRBJ2-7 and V is TRBV19; absent DNA, TCRdb's TRBD1 call cannot be checked. Germline CDR1 and CDR2: LNHDA and SQIVND (reference sequence). CDR3 length: 14 amino acids. The CDR3 region is CASSATGYVPEQYF.

The chain carries TRBV12-3 or TRBV12-4 and TRBJ2-7. CDR3 length equals 14 residues. CDR3: CASSLSGLSYEQYF.

V gene TRBV10-2 combines with J gene TRBJ2-7; with no DNA, the TCRdb D assignment of TRBD2 cannot be verified. The germline V gene has CDR1 WSHSY and CDR2 SAAADI. This CDR3 has 20 residues. The CDR3 protein is CASSGFSPGLAGGWTYEQYF.

The chain carries TRBV25-1 and TRBJ2-1; with no DNA, the TCRdb D assignment of TRBD1 cannot be verified. This CDR3 has 13 residues. CDR1 and CDR2 from the germline V gene are MGHDK and SYGVNS. The CDR3 sequence: CASSESRVGEQFF.

This chain uses TRBV6-5 with TRBJ2-5; TCRdb's D call, TRBD2, is unchecked because there is no DNA. From germline, CDR1 is MNHEY and CDR2 SVGAGI. This CDR3 comprises 18 residues. The CDR3 here is CASSYLGALAGGQETQYF.

This sequence joins TRBV12-3 or TRBV12-4 and TRBJ2-7; as DNA is missing, the TRBD1 call by TCRdb cannot be tested. There are 14 residues in the CDR3. This chain's CDR3 is CASSPDRLSYEQYF.

The chain recombines TRBV5-1 with TRBJ1-1; TCRdb's D call of TRBD1 is untestable without DNA. The CDR3 runs 16 residues. Germline V gives CDR1 SGHRS, CDR2 YFSETQ. The CDR3 loop reads CASSTGQGGFATEAFF.

This chain links TRBV19 with TRBJ1-6; TCRdb returns TRBD1, unconfirmable since there is no DNA. Per the germline V gene, CDR1 is LNHDA and CDR2 is SQIVND (reference sequence). The CDR3 contains 14 residues. The CDR3: CASSPTGPYSPLHF.

CDR3 loop: CASRTNTEAFF. The V and J genes are TRBV6-5 and TRBJ1-1. Germline V CDR1 and CDR2: MNHEY, SVGAGI. The CDR3 runs to 11 residues.

V usage is TRBV6-2 or TRBV6-3 and J usage is TRBJ2-7; absent DNA, TCRdb's TRBD1 call cannot be checked. CDR3 size: 14 residues. CDR1 is MNHEY, CDR2 SVGEGT, per germline. CDR3 protein: CASSFPGQGYEQYF.

The CDR3: CASTSGYGYTF. The chain has TRBV7-9 and TRBJ1-2. The CDR3 contains 11 residues. Germline V gene lookup returns CDR1 SEHNR and CDR2 FQNEAQ (reference sequence). The full variable domain, its missing parts supplied by reference TRBV7-9 and TRBJ1-2, is DTGVSQNPRHKITKRGQNVTFRCDPISEHNRLYWYRQTLGQGPEFLTYFQNEAQLEKSRLLSDRFSAERPKGSFSTLEIQRTEQGDSAMYLCASTSGYGYTFGSGTRLTVV.

The chain couples TRBV6-2 or TRBV6-3 to TRBJ2-5; lacking DNA, the TRBD1 call made by TCRdb goes unchecked. Germline CDR1 and CDR2: MNHEY and SVGEGT. The CDR3 contains 15 residues. This chain's CDR3 is CASSYPTDREETQYF.

CDR3 sequence reads: CASSRSLTGYAEAFF. This chain uses TRBV14 with TRBJ1-1; TCRdb outputs TRBD1, but without DNA this stays unchecked. From germline, CDR1 is SGHDN and CDR2 FVKESK. This CDR3 is 15 amino acids long.

The chain combines TRBV7-9 with TRBJ1-1; TCRdb picks TRBD1, but there is no DNA to check that call. Germline lookup yields CDR1 SEHNR and CDR2 FQNEAQ (reference sequence). The CDR3 is made up of 14 amino acids. This CDR3 is CASSSGTGHTEAFF.

This chain uses TRBV24-1 with TRBJ1-1. CDR3 length equals 13 residues. CDR1 and CDR2 (germline): KGHDR, SFDVKD. CDR3 amino acids: CATRDSSDTEAFF.

The V call is TRBV12-3 or TRBV12-4, the J call TRBJ2-1; TCRdb proposes TRBD1, but this gene call is untestable without DNA. This CDR3 spans 12 amino acids. CDR3 in amino acids: CASSPPGHEQLF.

This rearrangement joins TRBV10-3 to TRBJ2-1. Germline CDR1 and CDR2: ENHRY and SYGVKD. The CDR3 sequence is 16 residues long. The CDR3 sequence: CAIGVLGVSNYNEQFF.

The chain couples TRBV11-3 to TRBJ2-4; TCRdb's D call of TRBD1 is untestable without DNA. The CDR3 is 17 amino acids. CDR1 and CDR2 (germline): SGHNT, YENEEA. The CDR3 spells CASSHGLGIIAKNIQYF.

V gene TRBV4-1 combines with J gene TRBJ2-1; TCRdb lists TRBD2, though no DNA is available to test this call. The germline V gene encodes CDR1 MGHRA and CDR2 YSYEKL. The CDR3 totals 15 residues. CDR3 loop: CASSPTSGRGNEQFF.

The CDR3 loop reads CASSPRMAAKNIQYF. This sequence joins TRBV28 and TRBJ2-4. This CDR3 has 15 amino acids. CDR1 and CDR2 from the germline V gene are MDHEN and SYDVKM.